A single T cell receptor beta chain is shown here with its context. Its antigen is still unknown. This entry is derived from a study of long-term antiretroviral therapy in people with HIV. Study details: When the earliest samples were collected, ART was typically delayed until CD4 counts fell.

Running of the v3.0 immunoSEQ assay took place at survey level. The data were produced by immunoSEQ multiplex PCR, yet TCRdb's version contains in-frame clones alone and is incomplete. The sample gives tens of thousands of clones, approximately 81% of which show up once; 10% to 15% is in the top ten. The study's findings and limits: The clones with expansion before ART were dominant in the repertoire at all time points. Once patients were on ART, diversity went higher but still fell short of transplant donor controls.

Germline CDR1 is ENHRY and CDR2 is SYGVKD. J gave up 5 bases and V 1 base, and 12 bases lay outside the gene matches. The CDR3 runs to 17 residues. This material consisted of unsorted PBMCs, taken 0.1 years before starting antiretroviral therapy. The source of this sequence is a man aged 40-49 years with HIV. V and J are TRBV10-3 and TRBJ2-5; 8 bases are shared with TRBD2. The CDR3 sequence: CAISEWGSGSPGETQYF. In nucleotides, the CDR3 is TGTGCCATCAGTGAGTGGGGAAGCGGGAGCCCCGGGGAGACCCAGTACTTC.